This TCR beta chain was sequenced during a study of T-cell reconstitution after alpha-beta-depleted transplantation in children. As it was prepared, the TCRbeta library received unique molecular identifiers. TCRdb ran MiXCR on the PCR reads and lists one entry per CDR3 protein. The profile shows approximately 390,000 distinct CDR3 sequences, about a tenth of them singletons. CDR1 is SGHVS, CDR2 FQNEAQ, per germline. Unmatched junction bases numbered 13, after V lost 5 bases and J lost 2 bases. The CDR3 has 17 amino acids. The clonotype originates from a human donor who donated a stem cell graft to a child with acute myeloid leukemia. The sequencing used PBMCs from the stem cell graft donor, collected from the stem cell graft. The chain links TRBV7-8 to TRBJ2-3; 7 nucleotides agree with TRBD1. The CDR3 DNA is TGTGCCAGCAGCGCGCGGCAGGGGGACGGGTACACAGATACGCAGTATTTT. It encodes CASSARQGDGYTDTQYF.